This passage covers 28 T cell receptor beta chains from one sample sequenced in a study of cytomegalovirus exposure and HLA in healthy donors. Sequencing used immunoSEQ multiplex PCR; TCRdb keeps in-frame clones, though not all of them. Counted here are about 250,000 clones, around nine tenths occurring once; the ten biggest clones make up about 3%. Specimen: PBMCs. Receptors were obtained from a young man in good health and CMV-seronegative.

In this sample, this clone turned up once. The rearrangement joins TRBV6-5 to TRBJ2-2, with 8 bases aligning to TRBD2. The CDR3 runs to 16 residues. Germline values: CDR1 MNHEY, CDR2 SVGAGI. V was pared by 0 bases and J by 1 base, with 1 base of the junction left unmatched. The CDR3 here is CASSYSSGGNTGELFF. For the CDR3, the DNA is TGTGCCAGCAGTTACTCCAGCGGGGGGAACACCGGGGAGCTGTTTTTT.

The chain couples TRBV21-1 to TRBJ2-3; the D call in the table, TRBD2, was not verified against the DNA. TRBV21-1 is deemed a pseudogene. The CDR3 consists of 15 residues. This CDR3 reads CASSRAGARTDTQYF. CDR3 nucleotides: TGTGCCAGCTCCAGAGCGGGAGCACGCACAGATACGCAGTATTTT.

The rearrangement uses TRBV4-2 and TRBJ2-3; maybe TRBD2 (5 bases). Germline V gene sequence: CDR1 LGHNA, CDR2 YNFKEQ. The CDR3 totals 15 residues. V lost 0 bases, J lost 6 bases, and 13 bases lay in between. The CDR3 reads CASSQELSSGDTQYF. The CDR3 region has the DNA TGTGCCAGCAGCCAAGAGTTATCCTCGGGGGATACGCAGTATTTT.

This clone has more than one count but fewer than ten. This chain connects TRBV7-2 to TRBJ2-7, with D maybe TRBD1 (5 bases). Per the germline V gene, CDR1 is SGHTA and CDR2 is FQGNSA. The CDR3 sequence is 14 residues long. The V and J ends lost 3 bases and 2 bases respectively, with 11 bases between them. The CDR3 region has the DNA TGTGCCAGCAGCTTTAGACAGCAAGCCTACGAGCAGTACTTC. This sequence encodes CASSFRQQAYEQYF. The full variable domain, completed using reference TRBV7-2 and TRBJ2-7, is GAGVSQSPSNKVTEKGKDVELRCDPISGHTALYWYRQSLGQGLEFLIYFQGNSAPDKSGLPSDRFSAERTGGSVSTLTIQRTQQEDSAVYLCASSFRQQAYEQYFGPGTRLTVT.

V is TRBV5-4 and J is TRBJ2-3, with a tentative D call TRBD2 (5 bases). This CDR3 is built from 16 residues. Germline V gives CDR1 SGHNT, CDR2 YYREEE (reference sequence). Trimming took 0 bases from V and 1 from J, leaving 12 bases between them. The CDR3 DNA sequence: TGTGCCAGCAGCTTGGGGGCTAGCCCTCGCACAGATACGCAGTATTTT. Translating gives CASSLGASPRTDTQYF.

The rearrangement links TRBV28 to TRBJ2-1, with 10 bases identical to TRBD2. V shed 6 bases, J shed 5 bases, and the junction held 7 bases outside the gene matches. This CDR3 is 15 amino acids long. CDR1 is MDHEN, CDR2 SYDVKM, per germline. The CDR3 nucleotides read TGTGCCAGCAGCCTCGGACTAGCGGCAAACAATGAGCAGTTCTTC. Translation: CASSLGLAANNEQFF.

CDR3 bases: TGCGCCAGCAGTGAGTCCAGTGTGGCACCCCTCCACTTT. This gives the protein CASSESSVAPLHF. The chain uses TRBV10-1 and TRBJ1-6, with unresolved D. Germline-derived CDR1 and CDR2 are WNHNN and SYGVQD (reference sequence). The CDR3 has 13 amino acids. V gave up 0 bases and J gave up 11 bases, with 8 bases separating them.

The J gene is TRBJ2-1, the V gene TRBV4-2, with TRBD2 identical over 13 bases. Germline V gene sequence: CDR1 LGHNA, CDR2 YNFKEQ. This CDR3 is 17 amino acids long. Trimming took 1 base from V and 4 from J; bases not matched to a gene: 4. The CDR3 nucleotides read TGTGCCAGCAGCCAAGGGGGGACTAGCGGGGTATACAATGAGCAGTTCTTC. Protein: CASSQGGTSGVYNEQFF.

The table lists this clone with a few counts. The chain carries TRBV2 and TRBJ1-5; D call uncertain. V dropped 5 bases and J dropped 0 bases, with 5 bases sitting between them. The CDR3 spans 13 residues. Germline CDR1 reads SNHLY; CDR2 reads FYNNEI. CDR3 region: CASSTYSNQPQHF. Here the CDR3 DNA reads TGTGCCAGCAGTACTTATAGCAATCAGCCCCAGCATTTT.

The DNA of the CDR3 is TGCGCCAGCAGCTTGGAGGCTAGCGCGAACACCGGGGAGCTGTTTTTT. Amino acids: CASSLEASANTGELFF. The rearrangement uses TRBV5-1 and TRBJ2-2, with D perhaps TRBD2 (6 bases). The CDR3 consists of 16 residues. Germline V lookup: CDR1 SGHRS, CDR2 YFSETQ. V lost 0 bases to trimming and J lost 0 bases, with 9 bases between them.

The V and J genes are TRBV11-3 and TRBJ1-5; 8 nucleotides match TRBD1. Per the germline V gene, CDR1 is SGHNT and CDR2 is YENEEA. V gave up 3 bases and J gave up 7 bases; unmatched junction bases: 5. CDR3 length: 14 residues. The CDR3 nucleotides read TGTGCCAGCAGCTTGGACAGGGACGGACAGCCCCAGCATTTT. Its translation is CASSLDRDGQPQHF.

The rearrangement links TRBV27 to TRBJ2-5; 11 positions match TRBD2. The V segment lost 5 bases and the J segment 4 bases; nucleotides outside the gene matches: 9. This CDR3 region has 16 residues. CDR1 is MNHEY, CDR2 SMNVEV, per germline (reference sequence). CDR3 region: CASSPFALAGVETQYF. CDR3 DNA sequence: TGTGCCAGCAGTCCCTTCGCACTAGCGGGAGTAGAGACCCAGTACTTC.

This clone was found once. This rearrangement joins TRBV28 to TRBJ2-6, with TRBD1 identical over 7 bases. With V trimmed by 6 bases and J by 0 bases, 8 bases remained unmatched. The CDR3 has 17 residues. In germline, CDR1 is MDHEN, CDR2 SYDVKM. The CDR3 is CASRPGQRVSGANVLTF. The CDR3 DNA reads as TGTGCCAGCAGACCGGGACAGAGAGTCTCTGGGGCCAACGTCCTGACTTTC.

V usage is TRBV18 and J usage is TRBJ2-7; 8 bases fit TRBD2. V lost 8 bases and J lost 3; bases outside the gene matches: 6. The germline CDR1 and CDR2 sequences are KGHSH and LQKENI. The CDR3 is made up of 13 amino acids. The CDR3 DNA reads as TGTGCCAGCCGCGGCAGCGGGAGCTACGAGCAGTACTTC. Amino acid sequence: CASRGSGSYEQYF.

The chain has TRBV5-1 and TRBJ1-6, with D unresolved. V shed 0 bases and J shed 8 bases, with 18 bases lying between them. The CDR3 spans 17 residues. Germline V gene sequence: CDR1 SGHRS, CDR2 YFSETQ. CDR3 bases: TGCGCCAGCAGCTTGGCCTTGACACCGGGGATGGATTCACCCCTCCACTTT. It codes for CASSLALTPGMDSPLHF.

The gene calls are TRBV21-1 and TRBJ1-5; the DNA was not compared with TRBD1, the D call given in the table. TRBV21-1 is a known pseudogene. CDR3 length: 14 amino acids. This CDR3 is CASARDKGNQPQHF. The CDR3 bases are TGTGCCAGCGCGAGGGACAAGGGGAATCAGCCCCAGCATTTT.

This clone was observed a handful of times. The chain is built from TRBV19 and TRBJ2-7; a weak D match, TRBD1 (5 bases). Trimming pared 5 bases from V and 5 bases from J, leaving 13 bases between. The CDR3 has 13 amino acids. Germline values: CDR1 LNHDA, CDR2 SQIVND (reference sequence). This CDR3 is CASSAGKPHEQYF. In nucleotides, the CDR3 is TGTGCCAGTAGTGCAGGGAAACCCCACGAGCAGTACTTC. The full variable domain, its missing parts supplied by reference TRBV19 and TRBJ2-7, is DGGITQSPKYLFRKEGQNVTLSCEQNLNHDAMYWYRQDPGQGLRLIYYSQIVNDFQKGDIAEGYSVSREKKESFPLTVTSAQKNPTAFYLCASSAGKPHEQYFGPGTRLTVT.

J is TRBJ2-1 and V is TRBV5-4, with TRBD1 as a possible D gene (6 bases). CDR3 length: 15 amino acids. The germline V and J ends were trimmed by 4 bases and 5 bases, with 16 bases remaining between them. Per germline, CDR1 SGHNT and CDR2 YYREEE (reference sequence). The CDR3 DNA reads TGTGCCAGCAGCCCGGCAGGGGTCAGGGACAATGAGCAGTTCTTC. This codes for CASSPAGVRDNEQFF.

The V call is TRBV15, the J call TRBJ2-2; tentative D call: TRBD2 (6 bases). In germline, CDR1 is LNHNV, CDR2 YYDKDF (reference sequence). CDR3 length: 15 amino acids. V dropped 1 base and J dropped 6 bases, with 12 bases sitting between them. CDR3 residues: CATSRVGGFAGELFF. CDR3 DNA: TGTGCCACCAGCAGAGTGGGAGGATTTGCCGGGGAGCTGTTTTTT.

V and J are TRBV4-3 and TRBJ2-7; weak D call: TRBD2 (6 bases). CDR3 size: 19 residues. Trimming shortened V by 2 bases and J by 3 bases, and 26 bases separated the two germline ends. Per the germline V gene, CDR1 is LGHNA and CDR2 is YSLEER. The CDR3 DNA is TGCGCCAGCAGCCAACGCCTTTCTCCGTCGGGGGACCCGCTCTACGAGCAGTACTTC. Its protein product is CASSQRLSPSGDPLYEQYF.

This clone was seen once. The chain is built from TRBV5-1 and TRBJ2-5, with TRBD2 matching over 7 bases. The V and J ends lost 2 bases and 4 bases, in that order; junction bases with no gene match: 8. Germline-derived CDR1 and CDR2 are SGHRS and YFSETQ. This CDR3 has 15 residues. The CDR3 loop reads CASSFAGDVAETQYF. The CDR3 nucleotides are TGCGCCAGCAGCTTTGCGGGGGACGTCGCAGAGACCCAGTACTTC.

This clone was detected only once. V is TRBV25-1 and J is TRBJ2-5; D uncertain. Between the trimmed V and J ends, which lost 3 bases and 5 bases, there was a span of 7 bases. The CDR3 spans 12 residues. Looked up from germline, CDR1 is MGHDK and CDR2 is SYGVNS. CDR3 in DNA: TGTGCCAGCAGTGATCTCGGGGAGACCCAGTACTTC. This encodes CASSDLGETQYF. Drawing the rest from reference TRBV25-1 and TRBJ2-5, the complete variable domain is EADIYQTPRYLVIGTGKKITLECSQTMGHDKMYWYQQDPGMELHLIHYSYGVNSTEKGDLSSESTVSRIRTEHFPLTLESARPSHTSQYLCASSDLGETQYFGPGTRLLVL.

The V and J genes are TRBV5-5 and TRBJ2-3, with a weak D call TRBD1 (5 bases). Trimming cost V 2 bases and J 6 bases, with 10 bases left between them. Germline V gene sequence: CDR1 SGHKS, CDR2 YYEKEE (reference sequence). This CDR3 spans 13 amino acids. The CDR3 nucleotides read TGTGCCAGCAGCTTTGGGTACAGGGATACGCAGTATTTT. Translation gives CASSFGYRDTQYF. Together with reference TRBV5-5 and TRBJ2-3, the CDR3 gives the full variable domain: DAGVTQSPTHLIKTRGQQVTLRCSPISGHKSVSWYQQVLGQGPQFIFQYYEKEERGRGNFPDRFSARQFPNYSSELNVNALLLGDSALYLCASSFGYRDTQYFGPGTRLTVL.

The rearrangement uses TRBV9 and TRBJ2-3; possible D gene TRBD1, 6 bases. Germline CDR1 reads SGDLS; CDR2 reads YYNGEE. The V gene lost 6 bases and the J gene lost 0 bases, with 8 bases spanning the gap. The CDR3 has 13 residues. The CDR3 bases are TGTGCCAGCACACAGGGTAGCACAGATACGCAGTATTTT. Translation: CASTQGSTDTQYF. The complete variable domain, with remaining parts taken from reference TRBV9 and TRBJ2-3, reads DSGVTQTPKHLITATGQRVTLRCSPRSGDLSVYWYQQSLDQGLQFLIQYYNGEERAKGNILERFSAQQFPDLHSELNLSSLELGDSALYFCASTQGSTDTQYFGPGTRLTVL.

The CDR3 nucleotides are TGTGCCAGCGCAGAACAGGGGTATAAGGACTATGGCTACACCTTC. This translates into CASAEQGYKDYGYTF. The V and J genes are TRBV18 and TRBJ1-2, with 7 bases that match TRBD1. CDR3 length equals 15 residues. V lost 8 bases and J lost 3; bases outside the gene matches: 12. The V gene's germline CDR1 is KGHSH and CDR2 LQKENI.

This rearrangement joins TRBV27 to TRBJ2-1; 8 nucleotides match TRBD2. Germline trimming cut 6 bases from V and 6 bases from J; bases unmatched to any gene: 4. Germline V gene sequence: CDR1 MNHEY, CDR2 SMNVEV (reference sequence). This CDR3 has 13 amino acids. CDR3 DNA: TGTGCCAGCAGAGCCCGGGGGGGCAATGAGCAGTTCTTC. Its translation is CASRARGGNEQFF.

This clone was seen more than once but under ten times. The chain recombines TRBV7-9 with TRBJ1-6; maybe TRBD1 (6 bases). Germline CDR1 reads SEHNR; CDR2 reads FQNEAQ (reference sequence). CDR3 length equals 15 residues. V was trimmed by 5 bases and J by 8 bases, leaving 16 bases between them. CDR3 in DNA: TGTGCCAGCAGCAGTACAATACAGGGTCATTCACCCCTCCACTTT. It encodes CASSSTIQGHSPLHF.

V gene TRBV6-1 combines with J gene TRBJ1-6, with 7 bases lining up with TRBD1. This CDR3 is built from 15 residues. Germline V gene sequence: CDR1 MNHNS, CDR2 SASEGT. V shed 0 bases, J shed 5 bases, and the junction held 1 base outside the gene matches. CDR3 in amino acids: CASSEAGTDNSPLHF. The CDR3 region has the DNA TGTGCCAGCAGTGAAGCAGGGACAGATAATTCACCCCTCCACTTT.